These T cell receptor beta chains were read from a single sample in a study of cytomegalovirus exposure and HLA in healthy donors. Sequenced by immunoSEQ multiplex PCR; TCRdb stores in-frame clones only, minus some. Of about 120,000 clones listed, more than 75% are singletons. Sequencing was carried out using PBMCs. The receptors originated from a young woman in good health and CMV-seronegative. CDR3s include the opening cysteine and the closing phenylalanine or tryptophan. Each record gives: clone size, D gene, V gene, J gene, CDR3 DNA, CDR3 protein. The D gene is left open where the match is weak. Part of the rows lack a size; the others show once, few, many or a class for expanded clones.

once	TRBD2	TRBV5-1	TRBJ2-5	TGCGCCAGCAGCTTGGGGACTAGCGGGGCCCAAGAGACCCAGTACTTC	CASSLGTSGAQETQYF
.	.	TRBV14	TRBJ2-2	TGTGCCAGCAGCCCCTTGGGGGCTGGGAACACCGGGGAGCTGTTTTTT	CASSPLGAGNTGELFF
.	.	TRBV7-2	TRBJ2-4	TGTGCCAGCAGCCTACACCGGGACTTAGCCAAAAACATTCAGTACTTC	CASSLHRDLAKNIQYF
.	TRBD1	TRBV18	TRBJ2-7	TGTGCCAGCTCACCGCAGGGGGCTAGCTCCTACGAGCAGTACTTC	CASSPQGASSYEQYF
few	TRBD2	TRBV19	TRBJ2-1	TGTGCCAGTAGGACTAGCGGGGGAGGGGGCAATGAGCAGTTCTTC	CASRTSGGGGNEQFF
.	TRBD1	TRBV6-5	TRBJ2-7	TGTGCCAGCAGCTCGACAGGGCTTCCCTACGAGCAGTACTTC	CASSSTGLPYEQYF
.	TRBD1	TRBV5-1	TRBJ2-7	TGCGCCAGCAGCTTGGACCCCAGGGGGAGTGGGGAGCAGTACTTC	CASSLDPRGSGEQYF
.	TRBD1	TRBV15	TRBJ1-1	TGTGCCACCAGCACCGGGACAGGGCGGACTGAAGCTTTCTTT	CATSTGTGRTEAFF
few	TRBD1	TRBV4-1	TRBJ2-7	TGCGCCAGCAGCTTCACTCTCGGGGACAGGGTACGGGAGCAGTACTTC	CASSFTLGDRVREQYF
few	TRBD1	TRBV29-1	TRBJ2-1	TGCAGCGTCCTTGGACAGGGGACATACAATGAGCAGTTCTTC	CSVLGQGTYNEQFF
.	TRBD1	TRBV29-1	TRBJ1-1	TGCAGCGTTGAGGTGCGGGACAGGGACTACACTGGAGCTTTCTTT	CSVEVRDRDYTGAFF
.	.	TRBV2	TRBJ1-4	TGTGCCAGCAGTGAAGCGCTTAAGGGGGAAAAACTGTTTTTT	CASSEALKGEKLFF
.	.	TRBV6-5	TRBJ1-2	TGTGCCAGCATGAATCCGGAGCCCTACTATGGCTACACCTTC	CASMNPEPYYGYTF
.	TRBD2	TRBV5-1	TRBJ2-1	TGCGCCAGCAGCTTGGCGAGAGCGGGGGCTTCCTACAATGAGCAGTTCTTC	CASSLARAGASYNEQFF
.	TRBD2	TRBV19	TRBJ2-2	TGTGCCAGTAGTATTTTAGCGGGGTTAAGTAGTACCGGGGAGCTGTTTTTT	CASSILAGLSSTGELFF
.	.	TRBV5-4	TRBJ2-1	TGTGCCAGCAGCTTGGATAATAATGAGCAGTTCTTC	CASSLDNNEQFF
.	TRBD1	TRBV5-1	TRBJ1-2	TGCGCCAGCAGCTTGGGGACAGGGGTTCACTATGGCTACACCTTC	CASSLGTGVHYGYTF
.	TRBD2	TRBV15	TRBJ2-1	TGTGCCACCACCAGCGGGGGGCTCTATGAGCAGTTCTTC	CATTSGGLYEQFF
.	TRBD1	TRBV18	TRBJ1-4	TGTGCCAGCTCACCACTGCAGGGGGAGGAAAAACTGTTTTTT	CASSPLQGEEKLFF
.	.	TRBV5-6	TRBJ1-1	TGTGCCAGCAGCTTGGTAACAGGGTTCACTGAAGCTTTCTTT	CASSLVTGFTEAFF
.	TRBD2	TRBV5-1	TRBJ2-1	TGCGCCAGCAGCCCTAGCGGGGGCAGGAATGAGCAGTTCTTC	CASSPSGGRNEQFF
.	TRBD2	TRBV9	TRBJ2-1	TGTGCCAGCAGCCCCCGTGATTGGCGGGGGGACAATGAGCAGTTCTTC	CASSPRDWRGDNEQFF
once	TRBD1	TRBV9	TRBJ2-3	TGTGCCAGCAGCGTAGCGCGGACAGGTCGGAGCACAGATACGCAGTATTTT	CASSVARTGRSTDTQYF
few	TRBD1	TRBV18	TRBJ1-1	TGTGCCAGCTCACCACCCAGGCACAGGGGAGACACTGAAGCTTTCTTT	CASSPPRHRGDTEAFF
.	.	TRBV5-4	TRBJ1-1	TGTGCCAGCAGCGGCGGGGGTGGGCACCTGAACACTGAAGCTTTCTTT	CASSGGGGHLNTEAFF
.	TRBD1	TRBV5-1	TRBJ2-7	TGCGCCAGCAGACAACAGGGGGCCCCGGGGTACGAGCAGTACTTC	CASRQQGAPGYEQYF
.	.	TRBV9	TRBJ2-3	TGTGCCAGCAGCGTCGATCAGGACTCCAGGATACAGTATTTT	CASSVDQDSRIQYF
.	TRBD2	TRBV7-2	TRBJ2-7	TGTGCCAGCAGCTCCCTCCCTAGCGGGGGGGACAAGGAGCAGTACTTC	CASSSLPSGGDKEQYF
once	TRBD1	TRBV29-1	TRBJ1-2	TGCAGCGTTGAGACAGGGTGGAGCGGCTACACCTTC	CSVETGWSGYTF
.	TRBD2	TRBV6-6	TRBJ2-7	TGTGCCAGCAGGGGACGGGGGGGAGACGAGCAGTACTTC	CASRGRGGDEQYF
.	TRBD2	TRBV7-9	TRBJ2-7	TGTGCCAGCAGCTTTGTTGTATCTAGCGGGGGGGCTGGCTACGAGCAGTACTTC	CASSFVVSSGGAGYEQYF
.	.	TRBV11-3	TRBJ2-7	TGTGCCAGCAGCTTAGATATGATGGAGACGCAGTTAAACTTATACGAGCAGTACTTC	CASSLDMMETQLNLYEQYF
few	.	TRBV19	TRBJ1-1	TGTGCCAGTAGTCCCGGACGGGGCACTGAAGCTTTCTTT	CASSPGRGTEAFF
once	.	TRBV9	TRBJ2-3	TGTGCCAGCAGCGTTGCGGGGGCTATTGGGCCAGATACGCAGTATTTT	CASSVAGAIGPDTQYF
.	.	TRBV27	TRBJ1-4	TGTGCCAGCAGCCCTATGTTCGCTAATGAAAAACTGTTTTTT	CASSPMFANEKLFF
.	TRBD2	TRBV7-2	TRBJ2-3	TGTGCCAGCAGCTTAACTAGCGGGGGGGGAGATACGCAGTATTTT	CASSLTSGGGDTQYF
.	.	TRBV19	TRBJ2-7	TGTGCCAGTAGTACTACAGTTCACTCTTCCTACGAGCAGTACTTC	CASSTTVHSSYEQYF
.	.	TRBV7-6	TRBJ1-2	TGTGCCAGCAGCCGTATAGCCGGCTCTCGAGGCGGTGGCTACACCTTC	CASSRIAGSRGGGYTF
.	.	TRBV19	TRBJ2-7	TGTGCCAGTAGTCCAAGGGGGATGCCAGGCGAGCAGTACTTC	CASSPRGMPGEQYF
.	.	TRBV5-8	TRBJ1-5	TGTGCCAGCAGCGATAGGACACTCGCGGAGAATCAGCCCCAGCATTTT	CASSDRTLAENQPQHF